The text below deals with one T cell receptor (beta chain). The antigen is not known. Each cDNA molecule carried a unique molecular identifier. TCRdb re-called the 5' RACE reads with MiXCR, one entry per CDR3 protein. The table lists fewer than 65,000 distinct CDR3 sequences, 7.5% to 10% of them singletons. This record comes from a study of early T cells in non-severe SARS-CoV-2 infection. The study's findings and limits: Matching with VDJdb favored anti-spike CD8 responses (missing private and CD4 specificities).

The V gene's germline CDR1 is MNHEY and CDR2 SMNVEV (reference sequence). The ends were cut back, 6 bases at V and 4 bases at J, with 15 bases in the middle. This CDR3 spans 14 amino acids. The sample consisted of whole blood. The chain recombines TRBV27 with TRBJ1-2; perhaps TRBD1 as D (6 bases). This sequence originates from an adult who was a healthcare worker with PCR-confirmed SARS-CoV-2 infection or an uninfected control (not recorded which). The CDR3 loop reads CASRDTGTRYGYTF. DNA of the CDR3: TGTGCCAGCAGGGATACTGGGACACGCTATGGCTACACCTTC.